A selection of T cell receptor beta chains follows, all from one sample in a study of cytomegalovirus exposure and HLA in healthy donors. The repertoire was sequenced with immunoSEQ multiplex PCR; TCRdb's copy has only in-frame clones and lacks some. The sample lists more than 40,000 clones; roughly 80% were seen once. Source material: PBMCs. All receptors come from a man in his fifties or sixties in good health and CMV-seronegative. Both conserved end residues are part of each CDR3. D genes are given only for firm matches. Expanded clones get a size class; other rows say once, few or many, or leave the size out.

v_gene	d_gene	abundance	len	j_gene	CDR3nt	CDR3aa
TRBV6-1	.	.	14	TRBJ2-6	TGTGCCAGCACCTTTCTTGGCGGGGCCAACGTCCTGACTTTC	CASTFLGGANVLTF
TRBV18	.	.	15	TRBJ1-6	TGTGCCAGCTCACCATCAGGGGCGATAAATTCACCCCTCCACTTT	CASSPSGAINSPLHF
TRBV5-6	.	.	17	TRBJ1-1	TGTGCCAGCAGCTTGGCCACCTGGTTACAGCAGAACACTGAAGCTTTCTTT	CASSLATWLQQNTEAFF
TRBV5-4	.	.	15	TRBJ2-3	TGTGCCAGCAGCTTGGCTAGGTCAGGGGCAGATACGCAGTATTTT	CASSLARSGADTQYF
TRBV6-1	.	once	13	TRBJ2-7	TGTGCCAGCAGTGTCAGGGGATCGAGGGAGCAGTACTTC	CASSVRGSREQYF
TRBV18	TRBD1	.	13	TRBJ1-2	TGTGCCAGCTCACCGAAAGGGACAGGTGGCTACACCTTC	CASSPKGTGGYTF
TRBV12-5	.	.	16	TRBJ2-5	TGTGCTAGTGGTTTGGGACACGACCCGCCCAAAGAGACCCAGTACTTC	CASGLGHDPPKETQYF
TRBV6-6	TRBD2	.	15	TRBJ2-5	TGTGCCAGCAGTTATAGCGGGGGGCAGTGGGAGACCCAGTACTTC	CASSYSGGQWETQYF
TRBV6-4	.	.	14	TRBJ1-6	TGTGCCAGCAGTGCAGAAGGGACTGATTCACCCCTCCACTTT	CASSAEGTDSPLHF
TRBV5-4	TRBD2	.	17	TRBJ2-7	TGTGCCAGCAGCTTGGGGGGGACTAGCGGGATAACTCACGAGCAGTACTTC	CASSLGGTSGITHEQYF
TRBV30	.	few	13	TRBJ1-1	TGTGCCTGGATCAGGCGGGTGAACACTGAAGCTTTCTTT	CAWIRRVNTEAFF
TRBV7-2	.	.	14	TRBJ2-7	TGTGCCAGCAGCATGGGAGCGTTCTCCTACGAGCAGTACTTC	CASSMGAFSYEQYF
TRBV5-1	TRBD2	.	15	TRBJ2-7	TGCGCCAGCAGCTTGGTCCTAGCGGGGTCCTACGAGCAGTACTTC	CASSLVLAGSYEQYF
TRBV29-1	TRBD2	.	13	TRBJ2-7	TGCAGCGCTCGACTAGCGGGAATCTACGAGCAGTACTTC	CSARLAGIYEQYF
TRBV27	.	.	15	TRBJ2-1	TGTGCCAGCAGTTCCAGGGAATCCCTTTACAATGAGCAGTTCTTC	CASSSRESLYNEQFF
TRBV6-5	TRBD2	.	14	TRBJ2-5	TGTGCCACCTCGACTAGCGGGACGCAAGAGACCCAGTACTTC	CATSTSGTQETQYF
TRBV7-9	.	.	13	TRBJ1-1	TGTTCCAGCAGCTTAGGAGAATCCCCTGAAGCTTTCTTT	CSSSLGESPEAFF
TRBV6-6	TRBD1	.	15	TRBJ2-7	TGTGCCAGCAGACCAGACAGGGATTACTCCTACGAGCAGTACTTC	CASRPDRDYSYEQYF
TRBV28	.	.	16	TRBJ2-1	TGTGCCAGCAGTTCCATTAGCGGACTATCCTACAATGAGCAGTTCTTC	CASSSISGLSYNEQFF
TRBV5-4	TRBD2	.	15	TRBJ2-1	TGTGCCAGCAGGCTGACTAGCGGGGCCTACAATGAGCAGTTCTTC	CASRLTSGAYNEQFF
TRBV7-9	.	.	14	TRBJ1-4	TGTGCCAGCAGCTTACGGGGGAATAATGAAAAACTGTTTTTT	CASSLRGNNEKLFF
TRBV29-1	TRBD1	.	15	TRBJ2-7	TGCAGCGTTGGAGGGACAGGGTATCCCTCCTACGAGCAGTACTTC	CSVGGTGYPSYEQYF
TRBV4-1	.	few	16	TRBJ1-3	TGCGCCAGCAGCCAAGACTGGAGGACCTCTGGAAACACCATATATTTT	CASSQDWRTSGNTIYF
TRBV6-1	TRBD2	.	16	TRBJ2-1	TGTGCCAGCAGTGAATCCGTTAGCGGGAGTCTTGATGAGCAGTTCTTC	CASSESVSGSLDEQFF